The clone carrying this T cell receptor beta chain was recorded once. The record originates from a study of blood T cell repertoires in COVID-19. Some clones are missing from TCRdb's copy, which holds only in-frame ones; the method was immunoSEQ multiplex PCR. The sample holds roughly 300,000 clones, more than 75% seen once. The V segment lost 8 bases and the J segment 5 bases; nucleotides outside the gene matches: 10. Per the germline V gene, CDR1 is KGHDR and CDR2 is SFDVKD. The CDR3 has 14 amino acids. The receptor comes from a woman in her thirties or forties with acute COVID-19. V and J are TRBV24-1 and TRBJ2-7; 8 nucleotides agree with TRBD2. The specimen was PBMCs or T cells enriched from blood (not recorded which). CDR3 loop: CATKCGGGHNEQYF. The CDR3 nucleotides read TGTGCCACCAAATGCGGCGGGGGGCATAACGAGCAGTACTTC.